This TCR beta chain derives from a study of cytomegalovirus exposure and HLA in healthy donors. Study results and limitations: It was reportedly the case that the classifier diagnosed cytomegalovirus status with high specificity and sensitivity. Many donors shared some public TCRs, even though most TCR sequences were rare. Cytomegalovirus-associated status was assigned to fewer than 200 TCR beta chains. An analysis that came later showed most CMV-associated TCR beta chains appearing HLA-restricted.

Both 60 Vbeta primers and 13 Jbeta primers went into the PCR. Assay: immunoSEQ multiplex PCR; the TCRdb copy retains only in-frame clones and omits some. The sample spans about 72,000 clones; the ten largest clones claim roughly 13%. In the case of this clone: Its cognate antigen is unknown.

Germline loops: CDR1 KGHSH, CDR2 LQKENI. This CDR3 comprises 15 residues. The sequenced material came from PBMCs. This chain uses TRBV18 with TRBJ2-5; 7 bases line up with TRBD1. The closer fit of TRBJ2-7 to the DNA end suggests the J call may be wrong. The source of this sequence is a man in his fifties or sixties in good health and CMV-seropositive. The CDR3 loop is CASSPGQLGDYEQYF. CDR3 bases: TGTGCCAGCTCACCGGGACAGCTTGGAGACTACGAGCAGTACTTC.